The T cell receptor (beta chain) under discussion was sequenced for a study of spatial heterogeneity in lung cancer. Across the study: An average of more than ten raw reads was observed per unique TCR and UMI combination. Findings of the study overall: Resection saw ubiquitous expanded tumor TCRs appear in blood more than follow-up did.

As to time point: sample taken at primary tumor resection. Whole RNA obtained from tumor, nontumor lung or frozen PBMC underwent sequencing without sorting. A total of some 70 untreated early-stage non-small cell lung cancer patients served as donors. Per germline, CDR1 DFQATT and CDR2 SNEGSKA (reference sequence). There are 14 residues in the CDR3. The germline V and J ends were trimmed by 7 bases and 3 bases, with 19 bases remaining between them. TCR cDNA molecules were tagged individually, and each one carried a unique molecular identifier. TCRdb recomputed calls from the 5' RACE reads with MiXCR, one row per CDR3 protein. The table includes around 48,000 distinct CDR3 sequences, approximately 5.7% detected once. This clonotype was counted at least ten times. Its antigen is not known.

This TCR derives from a male donor with early-stage non-small cell lung cancer. J is TRBJ2-7 and V is TRBV20-1; maybe TRBD2 (6 bases). The source material was PBMCs, sampled at surgery. The chain's CDR3 is CSVPPLAESYEQYF. In nucleotides, the CDR3 is TGCAGTGTTCCCCCTTTAGCGGAGAGCTACGAGCAGTACTTC.